This T cell receptor beta chain originates from a study of regulatory T cells in long-lasting Graves disease. Overall study results and limits: Newly diagnosed patients shared about a thousand public clonotypes; persistent patients shared around 2,500.

CDR1 and CDR2 (germline): SGDLS, YYNGEE. The CDR3 extends over 11 amino acids. V was shortened by 3 bases and J by 8 bases, with 7 bases between the two germline ends. The sample's time point: newly diagnosed GD, antithyroid drugs for less than 3 months. The TCR library was prepared using RNA isolated from PBMCs. TCR beta libraries were built with iRepertoire HTBI primers and Arm-PCR of CDR3 regions. TCRdb re-derived calls from the multiplex PCR reads in MiXCR, one entry per CDR3 protein. The sample records about 210,000 distinct CDR3 sequences, 15% to 20% being singletons. This clonotype was counted a few times. Its matching antigen is unknown. This sample was also put to use in a study of T cells in Graves' hyperthyroidism and ophthalmopathy. This second report adds: The study used the HTBI primer set for a first-round RT-PCR of the TCR CDR3. Most expanded thyroid clonotypes above 0.001 recurred in blood. Before onset, by a median of around six months, the model predicted ophthalmopathy.

The sequencing here drew on peripheral blood mononuclear cells (PBMCs), taken at new diagnosis, from a patient treated with antithyroid drugs. This TCR came from a woman aged 25 to 39 with Graves disease. The chain joins TRBV9 to TRBJ2-3; possibly TRBD2 for D (6 bases). The CDR3 sequence: CASSAGGTQYF. In DNA, the CDR3 is TGTGCCAGCAGCGCCGGGGGTACGCAGTATTTT.